A single sample is the source of the 16 T cell receptor beta chains below, sequenced in a study of control samples from healthy donors and cancer patients. Sequencing used immunoSEQ multiplex PCR; TCRdb keeps in-frame clones, though not all of them. The repertoire consists of 25,000 to 35,000 clones, with roughly 85% occurring once and the leading ten covering 20% to 25%. Sequences were obtained from PBMCs. These receptor sequences come from a man aged 60 to 69 with head and neck cancer.

The chain combines TRBV2 with TRBJ1-5; D unresolved. This CDR3 contains 13 residues. CDR1 is SNHLY and CDR2 is FYNNEI in the germline V gene. Trimming removed 7 bases from V and 2 bases from J, with 9 bases in between. CDR3: CASTYTGNQPQHF. CDR3 DNA: TGTGCCAGCACCTACACCGGCAATCAGCCCCAGCATTTT.

The V and J genes are TRBV6-5 and TRBJ1-2; D gene uncertain. The CDR3 has 14 amino acids. V lost 6 bases, J lost 4 bases, and 15 bases lay in between. CDR1 and CDR2 (germline): MNHEY, SVGAGI. DNA of the CDR3: TGTGCCAGCAGACCTTCCCCCGGCGGCTATGGCTACACCTTC. It codes for CASRPSPGGYGYTF.

The genes are TRBV3-1 (or the pseudogene TRBV3-2) and TRBJ2-7; a weak D match, TRBD1 (6 bases). Germline V gene data show CDR1 as LGHDT and CDR2 as YNNKEL (reference sequence). This CDR3 comprises 13 residues. V shed 1 base and J shed 6 bases, with 10 bases lying between them. The CDR3, as DNA: TGTGCCAGCAGCCAAGTTGAAGGGGGCGAGCAGTACTTC. Translation: CASSQVEGGEQYF.

The genes are TRBV9 and TRBJ2-2; the D is unclear. The germline gives CDR1 SGDLS, CDR2 YYNGEE. The germline V and J ends were trimmed by 0 bases and 5 bases, with 5 bases remaining between them. The CDR3 length is 13 residues. The CDR3 loop is CASSVGVTGELFF. CDR3 nucleotides: TGTGCCAGCAGCGTAGGGGTTACCGGGGAGCTGTTTTTT.

This clone has just a few counts. The genes are TRBV24-1 and TRBJ1-5, with a possible D match to TRBD1 (6 bases). The ends were cut back, 2 bases at V and 0 bases at J, with 10 bases in the middle. From germline, CDR1 is KGHDR and CDR2 SFDVKD. This CDR3 comprises 16 residues. This CDR3 reads CATSDSSGDSNQPQHF. The DNA of the CDR3 is TGTGCCACCAGTGATTCATCAGGGGATAGCAATCAGCCCCAGCATTTT.

The rearrangement uses TRBV4-3 and TRBJ1-1, with D unclear. Germline CDR1 and CDR2: LGHNA and YSLEER. There are 15 residues in the CDR3. Trimming left V 0 bases short and J 4 bases short, with 12 bases between. In DNA form, the CDR3 reads TGCGCCAGCAGCCAAGATCGCGGACCCGGCACTGAAGCTTTCTTT. Translation gives CASSQDRGPGTEAFF.

CDR3 region: CASSLYETVQGSPLHF. The CDR3 DNA follows: TGCGCCAGCAGCTTGTACGAGACAGTACAAGGGTCACCCCTCCACTTT. V is TRBV5-1 and J is TRBJ1-6, with a weak D call TRBD1 (5 bases). Germline values: CDR1 SGHRS, CDR2 YFSETQ. The CDR3 covers 16 residues. Trimming stripped 1 base from V and 10 bases from J, with 18 bases between. The whole variable domain, filled in from reference TRBV5-1 and TRBJ1-6, reads KAGVTQTPRYLIKTRGQQVTLSCSPISGHRSVSWYQQTPGQGLQFLFEYFSETQRNKGNFPGRFSGRQFSNSRSEMNVSTLELGDSALYLCASSLYETVQGSPLHFGNGTRLTVT.

By sample share, this clone is medium-sized (0.01 to 0.1%). V and J are TRBV6-4 and TRBJ1-5; 9 bases align to TRBD1. The germline V gene has CDR1 MRHNA and CDR2 SNTAGT. The CDR3 length is 14 residues. J was trimmed by 6 bases and V by 5 bases; bases with no gene match: 5. The CDR3 is CASSMGQGGQPQHF. The CDR3 DNA reads TGTGCCAGCAGTATGGGACAGGGAGGTCAGCCCCAGCATTTT.

This chain uses TRBV7-2 with TRBJ1-2; D ambiguous. Deletions cut 5 bases from V and 0 bases from J, with 10 bases between. The CDR3 runs to 14 residues. Per germline, CDR1 SGHTA and CDR2 FQGNSA. Here the CDR3 DNA reads TGTGCCAGCAGCCCCTACCGGCCTAACTATGGCTACACCTTC. Amino acids: CASSPYRPNYGYTF.

The chain combines TRBV6-1 with TRBJ1-3; tentatively, D is TRBD1 (5 bases). The CDR3 totals 15 residues. With 2 bases removed from V and 0 bases from J, the gap between germline ends came to 8 bases. Germline CDR1 is MNHNS and CDR2 is SASEGT. CDR3 amino acids: CASSEWGPSGNTIYF. DNA of the CDR3: TGTGCCAGCAGTGAATGGGGCCCCTCTGGAAACACCATATATTTT.

This chain joins TRBV5-1 and TRBJ2-7, with 11 positions matching TRBD1. CDR3 length: 14 residues. Germline CDR1 SGHRS, CDR2 YFSETQ. J gave up 7 bases and V 4 bases, and 7 bases lay outside the gene matches. The chain's CDR3 is CASSPGQGAEEQYF. In DNA form, the CDR3 reads TGCGCCAGCAGCCCCGGACAGGGGGCTGAAGAGCAGTACTTC.

This clone turned up a few times. The J gene is TRBJ1-5, the V gene TRBV19; D is unclear. Deletions cut 5 bases from V and 1 base from J, with 12 bases between. Germline V gives CDR1 LNHDA, CDR2 SQIVND (reference sequence). This CDR3 is 15 amino acids long. The CDR3 sequence: CASSPPGGSNQPQHF. CDR3 nucleotide sequence: TGTGCCAGTAGTCCGCCCGGCGGGAGCAATCAGCCCCAGCATTTT.

V gene TRBV14 combines with J gene TRBJ2-3; the D is unclear. CDR3 size: 16 residues. Germline loops: CDR1 SGHDN, CDR2 FVKESK. With 3 bases removed from V and 6 bases from J, the gap between germline ends came to 19 bases. CDR3 sequence reads: CASSHPGHDFGDTQYF. The CDR3 nucleotides read TGTGCCAGCAGCCACCCGGGCCATGACTTTGGGGATACGCAGTATTTT.

This clone has more than one count but fewer than ten. The rearrangement links TRBV29-1 to TRBJ2-3, with D possibly being TRBD2 (6 bases). The ends were cut back, 1 base at V and 8 bases at J, with 16 bases in the middle. CDR3 size: 14 residues. Germline CDR1 is SQVTM and CDR2 is ANQGSEA. CDR3 sequence reads: CSVEASGSGGTQYF. In DNA, the CDR3 is TGCAGCGTTGAAGCCTCCGGGAGCGGTGGTACGCAGTATTTT.

V is TRBV14 and J is TRBJ1-3, with D unresolved. Germline CDR1 is SGHDN and CDR2 is FVKESK. The V end was cut by 2 bases, the J end by 2 bases, with 10 bases between. There are 15 residues in the CDR3. CDR3 sequence (DNA): TGTGCCAGCAGCCAACAGACAAGTCCTGGAAACACCATATATTTT. It specifies CASSQQTSPGNTIYF. Supplemented by reference TRBV14 and TRBJ1-3, the full variable domain reads EAGVTQFPSHSVIEKGQTVTLRCDPISGHDNLYWYRRVMGKEIKFLLHFVKESKQDESGMPNNRFLAERTGGTYSTLKVQPAELEDSGVYFCASSQQTSPGNTIYFGEGSWLTVV.

Details on this clone: One end of the junction is discordant with germline, which a read error may explain. The chain combines TRBV4-1 with TRBJ2-7; D is possibly TRBD1 (5 bases). Per germline, CDR1 MGHRA and CDR2 YSYEKL. The CDR3 loop spans 16 amino acids. The CDR3 is CASSQGGPAGRYGQYF. As DNA, the CDR3 is TGCGCCAGCAGCCAAGGGGGCCCGGCAGGACGGTACGGGCAGTACTTC.